Below, 13 T cell receptor beta chains from the same sample are listed, as sequenced in a study of graft-versus-host responses after intestinal transplantation. These receptors lack a known antigen. Assay used: immunoSEQ multiplex PCR; TCRdb lists only in-frame clones, some missing. The profile shows nearly 110,000 clones, roughly 87% of them singletons. The sample in question was unstimulated CD4+ T cells sorted from spleen or lymph node cells, obtained before transplant. The origin of the receptors is a human donor who was the organ donor for an intestinal transplant.

The V and J genes are TRBV5-6 and TRBJ2-7; 7 bases map to TRBD1. Germline-derived CDR1 and CDR2 are SGHDT and YYEEEE. The V gene end was trimmed by 2 bases and the J gene end by 3 bases; junction bases not matched to a gene: 5. The CDR3 loop spans 14 amino acids. CDR3 coding DNA: TGTGCCAGCAGCTTACAGGGGCCTTACTACGAGCAGTACTTC. Protein: CASSLQGPYYEQYF.

The chain has TRBV6-5 and TRBJ1-2, with D tentatively TRBD1 (5 bases). Trimming took off 6 bases at V and 4 bases at J, with 18 bases between the two ends. Germline CDR1 MNHEY, CDR2 SVGAGI. This CDR3 has 15 residues. The CDR3 spells CASRSLRQPFYGYTF. In DNA, the CDR3 is TGTGCCAGCAGGTCCCTTAGACAGCCATTCTATGGCTACACCTTC.

V is TRBV29-1 and J is TRBJ1-1; D unclear. The germline V and J ends were trimmed by 5 bases and 7 bases, with 11 bases remaining between them. The CDR3 has 11 residues. Germline values: CDR1 SQVTM, CDR2 ANQGSEA. CDR3 DNA sequence: TGCAGCGTTTCTGAACGGAGTGAAGCTTTCTTT. Residues: CSVSERSEAFF.

The chain has TRBV5-1 and TRBJ2-7; the D gene is possibly TRBD1 (6 bases). CDR1 SGHRS and CDR2 YFSETQ come from the germline V gene. The CDR3 loop spans 14 amino acids. Trimming cost V 3 bases and J 0 bases, with 10 bases left between them. CDR3 region: CASSWDTYSYEQYF. In DNA, the CDR3 is TGCGCCAGCAGCTGGGACACCTACTCCTACGAGCAGTACTTC.

J is TRBJ2-5 and V is TRBV6-1, with TRBD2 matching 11 bases. CDR1 is MNHNS, CDR2 SASEGT, per germline. The V gene end was trimmed by 3 bases and the J gene end by 5 bases; junction bases not matched to a gene: 8. The CDR3 has 16 amino acids. CDR3 residues: CASSDGLAGSYETQYF. CDR3 nucleotides: TGTGCCAGCAGTGATGGACTAGCGGGTTCGTATGAGACCCAGTACTTC.

This chain links TRBV5-1 with TRBJ2-5, with 16 bases fitting TRBD2. Germline assignment: CDR1 SGHRS and CDR2 YFSETQ. This CDR3 has 16 residues. Trimming cost V 1 base and J 7 bases; bases outside gene matches: 4. The CDR3 region has the DNA TGCGCCAGCAGCTTGTCCGGGACTAGCGGGAGGGGGACCCAGTACTTC. Translated: CASSLSGTSGRGTQYF.

The J gene is TRBJ1-2, the V gene TRBV6-4; TRBD1 aligns across 7 bases. The CDR3 contains 13 residues. Losses at the gene ends were 5 bases for V and 4 bases for J; bases not matched to a gene: 4. CDR1 and CDR2 from the germline V gene are MRHNA and SNTAGT. The CDR3 is CASSYRDSYGYTF. For the CDR3, the DNA is TGTGCCAGCAGTTACCGGGACAGCTATGGCTACACCTTC.

This clone came up once. The chain uses TRBV15 and TRBJ1-2, with D possibly matching TRBD1 (5 bases). This CDR3 is built from 14 residues. Germline CDR1 and CDR2: LNHNV and YYDKDF (reference sequence). V dropped 0 bases and J dropped 5 bases, with 10 bases sitting between them. The CDR3 loop reads CATSRDVGGYGYTF. CDR3 nucleotides: TGTGCCACCAGCAGAGATGTGGGGGGGTATGGCTACACCTTC. Full variable domain (outside the CDR3, taken from reference TRBV15 and TRBJ1-2): DAMVIQNPRYQVTQFGKPVTLSCSQTLNHNVMYWYQQKSSQAPKLLFHYYDKDFNNEADTPDNFQSRRPNTSFCFLDIRSPGLGDTAMYLCATSRDVGGYGYTFGSGTRLTVV.

The chain combines TRBV19 with TRBJ2-2, with 8 bases fitting TRBD1. The V gene's germline CDR1 is LNHDA and CDR2 SQIVND (reference sequence). The CDR3 sequence is 13 residues long. Trimming removed 6 bases from V and 7 bases from J; junction bases left unmatched: 4. The DNA for the CDR3 is TGTGCCAGTAGACAGGGGGAGGTCGGGGAGCTGTTTTTT. The encoded protein is CASRQGEVGELFF.

The chain employs TRBV7-2 and TRBJ2-2; 12 bases match TRBD2. Germline trimming cut 2 bases from V and 3 bases from J; bases unmatched to any gene: 1. CDR1 and CDR2 from the germline V gene are SGHTA and FQGNSA. The CDR3 spans 16 residues. The CDR3 DNA sequence: TGTGCCAGCAGCTTAACTAGCGGGGGGTACACCGGGGAGCTGTTTTTT. It translates to CASSLTSGGYTGELFF.

The V call is TRBV7-9, the J call TRBJ1-4; D is possibly TRBD1 (6 bases). The CDR3 consists of 15 residues. The germline V gene has CDR1 SEHNR and CDR2 FQNEAQ (reference sequence). With 3 bases removed from V and 8 bases from J, the gap between germline ends came to 16 bases. The chain's CDR3 is CASSFSSTGKEKLFF. For the CDR3, the DNA is TGTGCCAGCAGCTTTAGTAGCACAGGGAAAGAAAAACTGTTTTTT.

The chain uses TRBV5-6 and TRBJ2-5, with D maybe TRBD2 (5 bases). Germline assignment: CDR1 SGHDT and CDR2 YYEEEE. V shed 0 bases and J shed 0 bases, with 18 bases lying between them. This CDR3 spans 18 amino acids. DNA of the CDR3: TGTGCCAGCAGCTTGGCGGCCCGGCTAGCCCAGTACCAAGAGACCCAGTACTTC. This codes for CASSLAARLAQYQETQYF.

The chain links TRBV5-1 to TRBJ1-4; D is uncertain. The CDR3 spans 14 residues. V was shortened by 8 bases and J by 8 bases, with 19 bases between the two germline ends. The germline CDR1 and CDR2 sequences are SGHRS and YFSETQ. In DNA, the CDR3 is TGCGCCAGTTACCCCGGGAACGAAGGGGAAAAACTGTTTTTT. This codes for CASYPGNEGEKLFF. The full variable domain, in which reference TRBV5-1 and TRBJ1-4 provide the parts outside the CDR3, is KAGVTQTPRYLIKTRGQQVTLSCSPISGHRSVSWYQQTPGQGLQFLFEYFSETQRNKGNFPGRFSGRQFSNSRSEMNVSTLELGDSALYLCASYPGNEGEKLFFGSGTQLSVL.